The clone carrying this TCR beta chain has only a few counts. What it binds is not known. This sample was taken from a study of blood T cells in healthy people across ages. Study-wide context: When template switching was applied, about one barcoded beta molecule was captured per two T cells. Study results and caveats: Age advanced and TCR beta diversity per million T cells fell, roughly linearly. The study found TCR beta diversity correlated strongly with naive T cell percentage.

Combining a sample-barcoded 5' primer with a J-beta primer mix, a second PCR ran for 7 to 11 cycles. From the 5' RACE reads, TCRdb called clonotypes with MiXCR, one entry per CDR3 protein. The sample includes 1.5 million to 2 million distinct CDR3 sequences, 25% to 30% seen only once; the top ten take approximately 7.7%. The V end lost 0 bases, the J end lost 2 bases, and 3 bases lay between the germline ends. CDR3 length: 13 amino acids. Germline values: CDR1 MDHEN, CDR2 SYDVKM. The receptor's source is a woman aged 25 to 39 in good health. J is TRBJ2-3 and V is TRBV28; D gene unclear. What was sequenced was blood. The CDR3 spells CASSLWTTDTQYF. The CDR3 nucleotides are TGTGCCAGCAGTTTATGGACCACAGATACGCAGTATTTT.